A single sample gave rise to the 4 T cell receptor beta chains below, sequenced in a study of T cell repertoires in cytomegalovirus infection. TCRdb reprocessed the reads via MiXCR and lists one record per CDR3 protein. The sample records about 140,000 distinct CDR3 sequences, under 8% being singletons. The sequenced material came from PBMCs. These TCRs come from a human donor in good health (CMV status not recorded). Some clones in this sample may be carry-over from other donors' samples.

The rearrangement links TRBV2 to TRBJ2-5; maybe TRBD2 (5 bases). The CDR3 extends over 10 amino acids. Trimming removed 8 bases from V and 4 bases from J, with 5 bases in between. Germline CDR1 reads SNHLY; CDR2 reads FYNNEI. In DNA form, the CDR3 reads TGTGCCAGCGCGGGAGAGACCCAGTACTTC. Protein product: CASAGETQYF. The variable domain in full, with the rest retrieved from reference TRBV2 and TRBJ2-5, is EPEVTQTPSHQVTQMGQEVILRCVPISNHLYFYWYRQILGQKVEFLVSFYNNEISEKSEIFDDQFSVERPDGSNFTLKIRSTKLEDSAMYFCASAGETQYFGPGTRLLVL.

This clonotype occurred a few times. The rearrangement uses TRBV5-5 and TRBJ1-2; the D is unclear. Germline CDR1 reads SGHKS; CDR2 reads YYEKEE (reference sequence). The V gene lost 0 bases and the J gene lost 3 bases, with 12 bases spanning the gap. The length of the CDR3 is 15 residues. The CDR3 bases are TGTGCCAGCAGCTTGGAAGTTACGGGCTACTATGGCTACACCTTC. It is translated as CASSLEVTGYYGYTF.

At least ten counts were recorded for this clonotype. The V call is TRBV10-3, the J call TRBJ2-6; tentatively, D is TRBD1 or TRBD2 (5 bases each). The CDR3 has 15 residues. Trimming shortened V by 8 bases and J by 0 bases, and 11 bases separated the two germline ends. The germline CDR1 and CDR2 sequences are ENHRY and SYGVKD. This CDR3 reads CAIADGTSGANVLTF. CDR3 nucleotide sequence: TGTGCCATCGCCGATGGGACCTCTGGGGCCAACGTCCTGACTTTC.

This clonotype occurred a few times. In nucleotides, the CDR3 is TGTGCCAGCAGCTTAGCGGTGAACCAAGAGACCCAGTACTTC. Its translation: CASSLAVNQETQYF. This chain joins TRBV7-9 and TRBJ2-5; no reliable D call. Trimming pared 0 bases from V and 0 bases from J, leaving 5 bases between. This CDR3 spans 14 amino acids. CDR1 is SEHNR and CDR2 is FQNEAQ in the germline V gene (reference sequence).